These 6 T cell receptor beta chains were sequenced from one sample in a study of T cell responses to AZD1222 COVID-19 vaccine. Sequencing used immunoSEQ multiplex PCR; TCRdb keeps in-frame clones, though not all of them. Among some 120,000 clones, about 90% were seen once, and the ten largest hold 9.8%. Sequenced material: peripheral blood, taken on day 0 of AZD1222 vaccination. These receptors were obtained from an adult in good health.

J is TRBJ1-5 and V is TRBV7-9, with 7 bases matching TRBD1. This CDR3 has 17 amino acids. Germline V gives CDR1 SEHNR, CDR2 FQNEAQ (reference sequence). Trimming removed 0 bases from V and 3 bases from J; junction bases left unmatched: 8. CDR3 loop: CASSLASTGEVNQPQHF. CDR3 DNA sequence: TGTGCCAGCAGCTTAGCCAGCACAGGGGAGGTCAATCAGCCCCAGCATTTT.

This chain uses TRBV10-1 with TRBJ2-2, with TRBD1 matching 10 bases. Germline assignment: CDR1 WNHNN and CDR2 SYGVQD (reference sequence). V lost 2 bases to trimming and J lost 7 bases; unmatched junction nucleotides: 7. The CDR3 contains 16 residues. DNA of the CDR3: TGCGCCAGCAGTGAGGACAGGGGGCTCTTTGGCGGGGAGCTGTTTTTT. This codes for CASSEDRGLFGGELFF.

This CDR3 reads CASSIEVGGELFF. The CDR3, as DNA: TGTGCCAGTAGTATAGAAGTGGGGGGGGAGCTGTTTTTT. V gene TRBV19 combines with J gene TRBJ2-2; D is undetermined. Germline V gives CDR1 LNHDA, CDR2 SQIVND (reference sequence). This CDR3 has 13 residues. The germline V and J ends were trimmed by 0 bases and 8 bases, with 7 bases remaining between them. Full variable domain (rest looked up from reference TRBV19 and TRBJ2-2): DGGITQSPKYLFRKEGQNVTLSCEQNLNHDAMYWYRQDPGQGLRLIYYSQIVNDFQKGDIAEGYSVSREKKESFPLTVTSAQKNPTAFYLCASSIEVGGELFFGEGSRLTVL.

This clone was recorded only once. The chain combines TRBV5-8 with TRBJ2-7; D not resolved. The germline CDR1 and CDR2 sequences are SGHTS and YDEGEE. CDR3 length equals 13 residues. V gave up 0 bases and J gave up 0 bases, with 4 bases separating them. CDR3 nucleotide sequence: TGTGCCAGCAGCTTGGTCGGCTCCTACGAGCAGTACTTC. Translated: CASSLVGSYEQYF.

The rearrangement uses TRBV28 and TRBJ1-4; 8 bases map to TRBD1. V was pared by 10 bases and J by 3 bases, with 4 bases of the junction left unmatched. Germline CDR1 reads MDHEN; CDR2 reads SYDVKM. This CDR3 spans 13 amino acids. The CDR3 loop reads CAIQDRANEKLFF. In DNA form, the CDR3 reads TGTGCCATCCAGGACAGGGCTAATGAAAAACTGTTTTTT.

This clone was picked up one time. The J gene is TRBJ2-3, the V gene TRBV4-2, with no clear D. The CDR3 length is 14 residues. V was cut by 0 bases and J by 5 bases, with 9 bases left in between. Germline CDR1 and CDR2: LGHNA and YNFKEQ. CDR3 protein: CASSQDLGKDTQYF. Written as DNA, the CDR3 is TGTGCCAGCAGCCAAGATTTAGGTAAAGATACGCAGTATTTT.